The 25 T cell receptor beta chains in this list originate from one sample, sequenced in a study of neurological immune-mediated disorders (dated by TCRdb to the late 2010s). Library prep was done by 5' RACE. The data were produced on an Illumina HiSeq 2500. TCRdb cleaned the public reads at Q25 with fastp, built clones with MiXCR and kept in-frame beta chains. Rows are unified per CDR3 protein, each entry keeping the most common DNA and genes. Here the sample has around 67,000 distinct CDR3 sequences; less than 5.5% occur a single time. The top ten hold around 7.2% of the sample. The sample consisted of PBMCs. Source of these receptors: a man aged 18 to 29 with multiple sclerosis.

This clonotype was counted at least ten times. The chain employs TRBV5-1 and TRBJ1-2, with 7 bases fitting TRBD1. The germline V gene encodes CDR1 SGHRS and CDR2 YFSETQ. Trimming took 4 bases from V and 5 from J; bases not matched to a gene: 5. This CDR3 region has 13 residues. The CDR3 is CASSEGQSYGYTF. In nucleotides, the CDR3 is TGCGCCAGCAGCGAGGGACAGAGTTATGGCTACACCTTC.

This clonotype came up many times. The chain combines TRBV9 with TRBJ2-2; no definite D call. V shed 3 bases and J shed 0 bases, with 18 bases lying between them. CDR1 is SGDLS and CDR2 is YYNGEE in the germline V gene. The CDR3 spans 18 residues. The CDR3 sequence is CASSAYPLLRANTGELFF. The CDR3 DNA reads TGTGCCAGCAGCGCTTACCCCCTTTTACGCGCGAACACCGGGGAGCTGTTTTTT. The full variable domain, rest sourced from reference TRBV9 and TRBJ2-2, is DSGVTQTPKHLITATGQRVTLRCSPRSGDLSVYWYQQSLDQGLQFLIQYYNGEERAKGNILERFSAQQFPDLHSELNLSSLELGDSALYFCASSAYPLLRANTGELFFGEGSRLTVL.

The rearrangement links TRBV6-2 or TRBV6-3 to TRBJ1-2; tentative D call: TRBD1 (5 bases). The V gene's germline CDR1 is MNHEY and CDR2 SVGEGT. The ends were cut back, 2 bases at V and 2 bases at J, with 6 bases in the middle. This CDR3 comprises 13 residues. The CDR3 protein is CASSYKGNYGYTF. The DNA for the CDR3 is TGTGCCAGCAGTTACAAGGGGAACTATGGCTACACCTTC.

This clonotype showed up many times. This chain joins TRBV5-1 and TRBJ2-2, with 8 bases that match TRBD2. Germline V lookup: CDR1 SGHRS, CDR2 YFSETQ. J gave up 4 bases and V 4 bases, and 6 bases lay outside the gene matches. CDR3 length: 15 residues. The CDR3 spells CASSPIAGITGELFF. The CDR3 DNA reads as TGCGCCAGCAGCCCTATAGCGGGAATCACCGGGGAGCTGTTTTTT.

This clonotype was counted at least ten times. The rearrangement links TRBV7-2 to TRBJ2-4; the D is unclear. The CDR3 totals 14 residues. V was shortened by 3 bases and J by 0 bases, with 6 bases between the two germline ends. Germline V lookup: CDR1 SGHTA, CDR2 FQGNSA. The CDR3 here is CASSFALAKNIQYF. The CDR3 DNA is TGTGCCAGCAGCTTTGCATTAGCCAAAAACATTCAGTACTTC.

This clonotype was counted many times. V and J are TRBV24-1 and TRBJ2-1; D is possibly TRBD2 (5 bases). Between the trimmed V and J ends, which lost 5 bases and 2 bases, there was a span of 18 bases. From germline, CDR1 is KGHDR and CDR2 SFDVKD. CDR3 size: 17 residues. CDR3 in amino acids: CATSGGVSWEPYNEQFF. CDR3 nucleotide sequence: TGTGCCACCAGTGGCGGTGTGTCGTGGGAGCCCTACAATGAGCAGTTCTTC.

This clonotype was seen ten or more times. V and J are TRBV4-3 and TRBJ1-3; weak D call: TRBD1 (5 bases). The CDR3 is made up of 16 amino acids. V dropped 2 bases and J dropped 5 bases, with 16 bases sitting between them. Germline assignment: CDR1 LGHNA and CDR2 YSLEER. This CDR3 is CASSQSGKGTRNTIYF. The CDR3 DNA reads as TGCGCCAGCAGCCAAAGTGGTAAAGGGACGAGAAACACCATATATTTT.

This clonotype was seen ten or more times. The chain links TRBV5-1 to TRBJ2-5, with TRBD2 as a possible D gene (6 bases). CDR3 length equals 15 residues. Deletions cut 0 bases from V and 4 bases from J, with 13 bases between. Germline CDR1 SGHRS, CDR2 YFSETQ. This CDR3 is CASSLAPEGRETQYF. The CDR3 nucleotides are TGCGCCAGCAGCTTGGCCCCGGAGGGGCGAGAGACCCAGTACTTC.

The table lists this clonotype with many counts. The rearrangement links TRBV2 to TRBJ2-2; D is perhaps TRBD1 (5 bases). The length of the CDR3 is 11 residues. Germline V gives CDR1 SNHLY, CDR2 FYNNEI. Trimming cost V 3 bases and J 13 bases, with 9 bases left between them. In DNA, the CDR3 is TGTGCCAGCAGTGAGTCAGGGCGGCTGTTTTTT. It yields the protein CASSESGRLFF.

This clonotype was counted many times. The chain couples TRBV24-1 to TRBJ2-1; weak D call: TRBD2 (6 bases). This CDR3 has 15 amino acids. Germline V lookup: CDR1 KGHDR, CDR2 SFDVKD. The ends were cut back, 3 bases at V and 7 bases at J, with 15 bases in the middle. The CDR3 DNA reads TGTGCCACCAGTGATCCCGGAGGGCTGCGGAATGAGCAGTTCTTC. It is translated as CATSDPGGLRNEQFF.

This clonotype was counted many times. The V gene is TRBV29-1, the J gene TRBJ2-2, with D perhaps matching TRBD1 or TRBD2 (5 bases each). Trimming left V 7 bases short and J 6 bases short, with 9 bases between. Looked up from germline, CDR1 is SQVTM and CDR2 is ANQGSEA. This CDR3 comprises 11 residues. This CDR3 is CSGGRAGELFF. The CDR3 DNA is TGCAGCGGGGGGAGAGCCGGGGAGCTGTTTTTT.

This clonotype was seen ten or more times. The rearrangement joins TRBV5-1 to TRBJ1-1; no clear D. The CDR3 totals 14 residues. Germline V gene data show CDR1 as SGHRS and CDR2 as YFSETQ. Trimming took off 0 bases at V and 1 base at J, with 7 bases between the two ends. Written as DNA, the CDR3 is TGCGCCAGCAGCTTGGAGCAGCCGAACACTGAAGCTTTCTTT. Translating it yields CASSLEQPNTEAFF. Full variable domain (missing parts from reference TRBV5-1 and TRBJ1-1): KAGVTQTPRYLIKTRGQQVTLSCSPISGHRSVSWYQQTPGQGLQFLFEYFSETQRNKGNFPGRFSGRQFSNSRSEMNVSTLELGDSALYLCASSLEQPNTEAFFGQGTRLTVV.

This clonotype was recorded at least ten times. The chain is built from TRBV20-1 and TRBJ2-2; 11 bases line up with TRBD2. Germline trimming cut 4 bases from V and 0 bases from J; bases unmatched to any gene: 16. The CDR3 sequence is 20 residues long. The V gene's germline CDR1 is DFQATT and CDR2 SNEGSKA (reference sequence). The CDR3 DNA reads TGCAGTGCTAAACATTATGCGTTGGGACTAGCGGACGCGAACACCGGGGAGCTGTTTTTT. Protein product: CSAKHYALGLADANTGELFF.

At least ten counts were recorded for this clonotype. The chain links TRBV7-2 to TRBJ2-3, with TRBD2 as a possible D gene (6 bases). Germline values: CDR1 SGHTA, CDR2 FQGNSA. V lost 2 bases to trimming and J lost 0 bases, with 9 bases between them. The CDR3 length is 15 residues. CDR3 loop: CASSLRAGSTDTQYF. The CDR3 region has the DNA TGTGCCAGCAGCTTACGGGCGGGGAGCACAGATACGCAGTATTTT. Full variable domain (outside the CDR3, taken from reference TRBV7-2 and TRBJ2-3): GAGVSQSPSNKVTEKGKDVELRCDPISGHTALYWYRQSLGQGLEFLIYFQGNSAPDKSGLPSDRFSAERTGGSVSTLTIQRTQQEDSAVYLCASSLRAGSTDTQYFGPGTRLTVL.

V is TRBV20-1 and J is TRBJ1-1; D not certain. Per germline, CDR1 DFQATT and CDR2 SNEGSKA (reference sequence). The CDR3 totals 11 residues. CDR3 in DNA: TGCAGCAGCTGGAAAGCCACTGAAGCTTTCTTT. Its protein is CSSWKATEAFF.

This clonotype occurred a few times. This may be a read error: a much more frequent sequence differs by one nucleotide. V is TRBV5-6 and J is TRBJ2-7; D gene uncertain. With 1 base removed from V and 8 bases from J, the gap between germline ends came to 16 bases. In germline, CDR1 is SGHDT, CDR2 YYEEEE. This CDR3 spans 14 amino acids. The CDR3 DNA reads as TGTGCCAGCAGCTTGTCTGCAGTACCGAGAAAGCAGTACTTC. Amino acid sequence: CASSLSAVPRKQYF.

This clonotype was seen ten or more times. The chain is built from TRBV29-1 and TRBJ2-3, with 9 bases that match TRBD2. The CDR3 has 13 residues. CDR1 SQVTM and CDR2 ANQGSEA come from the germline V gene. The V segment lost 3 bases and the J segment 7 bases; nucleotides outside the gene matches: 5. CDR3 nucleotides: TGCAGCGTTGACCCAGCGGGGGGACATACGCAGTATTTT. It yields the protein CSVDPAGGHTQYF.

This clonotype was counted at least ten times. The gene calls are TRBV5-1 and TRBJ2-7, with 8 bases matching TRBD1. V shed 3 bases, J shed 3 bases, and the junction held 8 bases outside the gene matches. In germline, CDR1 is SGHRS, CDR2 YFSETQ. This CDR3 has 15 residues. The CDR3 DNA follows: TGCGCCAGCAGCTCTAAGACAGGGGTAGACTACGAGCAGTACTTC. The encoded protein is CASSSKTGVDYEQYF.

The chain carries TRBV5-1 and TRBJ2-7; a possible D gene is TRBD2 (5 bases). This CDR3 has 15 amino acids. The V end was cut by 4 bases, the J end by 7 bases, with 21 bases between. The germline V gene has CDR1 SGHRS and CDR2 YFSETQ. In DNA, the CDR3 is TGCGCCAGCAGCACCGCCGCCGGGCCGAGGGAAGAGCAGTACTTC. Protein sequence: CASSTAAGPREEQYF.

This clonotype was seen once. This sequence may be a read error, since a much larger clone differs from it by one base. This chain joins TRBV5-1 and TRBJ1-1; TRBD1 aligns across 7 bases. CDR1 is SGHRS and CDR2 is YFSETQ in the germline V gene. The CDR3 is 17 residues long. The CDR3 DNA follows: TGCGCCAACAGCTTGGTACCGAGGGGGACCCCGACAGGGTTCGCTTTCTTT. Its protein product is CANSLVPRGTPTGFAFF.

This clonotype was recorded many times. The V and J genes are TRBV12-3 or TRBV12-4 and TRBJ2-6, with 10 bases matching TRBD1. The CDR3 is made up of 15 amino acids. The ends lost 6 bases at V and 2 bases at J; junction bases unmatched: 1. This CDR3 reads CASRGTGAGANVLTF. DNA for the CDR3: TGTGCCAGCAGAGGGACAGGGGCTGGGGCCAACGTCCTGACTTTC.

This clonotype was counted many times. The gene calls are TRBV20-1 and TRBJ2-4, with D perhaps assigned TRBD1 or TRBD2 (5 bases each). Germline V gene data show CDR1 as DFQATT and CDR2 as SNEGSKA (reference sequence). V was shortened by 0 bases and J by 3 bases, with 9 bases between the two germline ends. This CDR3 has 14 residues. The CDR3 nucleotides read TGCAGTGCTAGAGATTCTGGGGGCAAAAACATTCAGTACTTC. Translating it yields CSARDSGGKNIQYF.

This clonotype was counted at least ten times. The V call is TRBV20-1, the J call TRBJ2-3; TRBD1 might be the D (6 bases). The CDR3 loop spans 15 amino acids. V was cut by 3 bases and J by 3 bases, with 16 bases left in between. Per the germline V gene, CDR1 is DFQATT and CDR2 is SNEGSKA (reference sequence). The CDR3 DNA sequence: TGCAGTGCTAGCAAGGGGACACTCATTACAGATACGCAGTATTTT. Protein product: CSASKGTLITDTQYF.

This clonotype was seen ten or more times. The V call is TRBV5-1, the J call TRBJ2-1; D possibly corresponds to TRBD2 (7 bases). The CDR3 consists of 15 residues. V lost 2 bases to trimming and J lost 7 bases, with 16 bases between them. The germline gives CDR1 SGHRS, CDR2 YFSETQ. DNA for the CDR3: TGCGCCAGCAGCTTTGTTCGGGGGGCTGAGAATGAGCAGTTCTTC. Translating it yields CASSFVRGAENEQFF.

This clonotype was detected ten times or more. For the CDR3, the DNA is TGCAGTGCCCCCGGGACTAGGTATAGCACAGATACGCAGTATTTT. Encoded protein: CSAPGTRYSTDTQYF. The rearrangement links TRBV20-1 to TRBJ2-3; 8 bases are a match to TRBD2. Trimming at V came to 6 bases and at J to 0 bases, leaving 8 bases not matched to a gene. The CDR3 has 15 amino acids. The germline gives CDR1 DFQATT, CDR2 SNEGSKA (reference sequence).